The 2 T cell receptor beta chains presented below share a single source sample, sequenced in a study of CD8+ T cells in alopecia areata (dated by TCRdb to the late 2010s). This specimen's time point label, per the study, means: roughly 24 weeks on oral tofacitinib. Explained via the paper, the treatment or condition label denotes: oral pan-JAK inhibitor, 5-10 mg twice daily. The library was produced with the immunoSEQ multiplex PCR assay. RNA was extracted from all samples and reverse transcribed into cDNA, which served as template for TCR sequencing. Drawn from immuneACCESS, this table holds only the in-frame rearrangements with V and J called that TCRdb kept. Clones are partly lost; checked studies trace under half to an unresolved V gene and leave the rest unexplained. The sample table shows roughly 200,000 clones, and about 60% are seen once. 10% to 15% of the sample is held by the ten biggest clonotypes.

The specimen was CD8+ T cells sorted from blood, collected at week 24, from a patient treated with tofacitinib. These receptor sequences come from a human donor with alopecia areata.

The rearrangement joins TRBV6-4 to TRBJ2-5; D may be TRBD2 (5 bases). The V end lost 0 bases, the J end lost 4 bases, and 12 bases lay between the germline ends. This CDR3 has 15 amino acids. The germline V gene encodes CDR1 MRHNA and CDR2 SNTAGT. The CDR3 sequence: CASSDSSRRGETQYF. As DNA, the CDR3 is TGTGCCAGCAGTGACTCGAGTCGACGGGGAGAGACCCAGTACTTC.

The count of this clone is one. This sequence joins TRBV7-2 and TRBJ1-5; weak D call: TRBD1 (5 bases). The CDR3 is 15 amino acids. V dropped 5 bases and J dropped 0 bases, with 11 bases sitting between them. The germline V gene has CDR1 SGHTA and CDR2 FQGNSA. The CDR3 loop reads CASSLTGPSNQPQHF. The CDR3, as DNA: TGTGCCAGCAGCCTCACAGGTCCTAGCAATCAGCCCCAGCATTTT.